This T cell receptor (beta chain) was observed in a study of T cell repertoires in cytomegalovirus infection. Study summary: Based on public TCR beta signatures, there were indications of CMV infection and of a matching HLA type.

TCRdb redid the calling of the reads with MiXCR, one entry per CDR3 protein. The sample holds 300,000 to 450,000 distinct CDR3 sequences, about a sixth seen once. Per germline, CDR1 SGDLS and CDR2 YYNGEE. Unmatched junction bases numbered 1, after V lost 3 bases and J lost 3 bases. The CDR3 spans 14 residues. This clonotype was obtained from a human donor in good health (CMV status not recorded). Some clones in this sample may be carry-over from other donors' samples. The chain links TRBV9 to TRBJ2-5; 11 bases map to TRBD2. Material for sequencing was PBMCs. CDR3 sequence reads: CASSGGLAEETQYF. DNA for the CDR3: TGTGCCAGCAGCGGGGGACTAGCGGAAGAGACCCAGTACTTC.